The source of this T cell receptor (beta chain) is a study of glioma-infiltrating T cells. Overall study findings and caveats: Tissue-blood divergence was below expectation in non-neoplastic patients, above in gliomas.

The iRepertoire nested amplicon-rescue multiplex PCR amplified TCR alpha and beta CDR3s from RNA. TCRdb redid the calling of the multiplex PCR reads with MiXCR, one entry per CDR3 protein. Counted here are 4,900 or so distinct CDR3 sequences, 30% to 35% occurring once; the ten biggest clones make up 7.3%. Germline CDR1 is DFQATT and CDR2 is SNEGSKA (reference sequence). The CDR3 extends over 15 amino acids. V was pared by 4 bases and J by 3 bases, with 8 bases of the junction left unmatched. This clonotype counts as medium-sized (0.01 to 0.1%). Its antigen is still unknown. Sample: glioma tissue, nonneoplastic brain tissue, or PBMCs (not recorded which). The chain couples TRBV20-1 to TRBJ2-5, with TRBD1 matching over 10 bases. This clonotype was obtained from a human donor with low-grade glioma or glioblastoma, undergoing nonglioma brain surgery, or in good health (not recorded which). CDR3 loop: CSAISVGTGEETQYF. For the CDR3, the DNA is TGCAGTGCTATCTCCGTGGGGACAGGGGAAGAGACCCAGTACTTC.